The T cell receptor beta chain under discussion was sequenced for a study of blood T cell repertoires in COVID-19. Profiled with immunoSEQ multiplex PCR; TCRdb holds only in-frame clones, not every one. The sample shows roughly 100,000 clones, 87% of them seen only once. The V gene lost 4 bases and the J gene lost 3 bases, with 7 bases spanning the gap. The CDR3 runs to 13 residues. Germline CDR1 and CDR2: ENHRY and SYGVKD. This clonotype was obtained from a human donor in a cohort sampled during active COVID-19. The chain recombines TRBV10-3 with TRBJ1-5; D might be TRBD1 (6 bases). What was sequenced was peripheral blood. CDR3 amino acids: CAISAGVNQPQHF. CDR3 nucleotide sequence: TGTGCCATCAGTGCAGGGGTCAATCAGCCCCAGCATTTT.